These 9 T cell receptor beta chains share one sample of origin, sequenced in a study of T cells in localized non-small cell lung cancer. Profiling relied on immunoSEQ multiplex PCR, and the TCRdb table lists in-frame clones only, not all of them. This table holds over 50,000 clones, 75% to 90% found once. The sequences come from peripheral blood, collected before any cancer treatment. Receptor source: a woman aged 35-75 years with stage I lung adenocarcinoma.

This chain uses TRBV6-5 with TRBJ1-2; D not certain. Trimming removed 0 bases at V and 7 bases at J, with 12 bases between. Germline CDR1 and CDR2: MNHEY and SVGAGI. The CDR3 totals 14 residues. CDR3 nucleotide sequence: TGTGCCAGCAGTTACTCAAAGAGTACGGGTGGCTACACCTTC. Protein: CASSYSKSTGGYTF.

The chain uses TRBV9 and TRBJ2-1, with a possible D match to TRBD2 (5 bases). This CDR3 has 16 amino acids. Germline CDR1 is SGDLS and CDR2 is YYNGEE. The germline V and J ends were trimmed by 2 bases and 4 bases, with 16 bases remaining between them. CDR3 DNA: TGTGCCAGCAGCGTCACTAGTCCCCCTAATTACAATGAGCAGTTCTTC. Its protein is CASSVTSPPNYNEQFF.

This sequence joins TRBV18 and TRBJ2-3; TRBD2 agrees at 8 bases. V lost 6 bases to trimming and J lost 2 bases; unmatched junction nucleotides: 16. Germline CDR1 is KGHSH and CDR2 is LQKENI. The CDR3 has 18 amino acids. CDR3 sequence: CASSSPLGGGRSTDTQYF. The CDR3 coding sequence is TGTGCCAGCTCGAGTCCCCTTGGTGGCGGGAGGTCCACAGATACGCAGTATTTT.

V is TRBV7-9 and J is TRBJ1-4; 9 bases agree with TRBD1. J lost 3 bases, V lost 1 base, and 6 bases had no gene match. The germline CDR1 and CDR2 sequences are SEHNR and FQNEAQ (reference sequence). This CDR3 has 17 residues. This CDR3 reads CASSLVRQGVSNEKLFF. Written as DNA, the CDR3 is TGTGCCAGCAGCTTAGTGCGACAGGGGGTCTCTAATGAAAAACTGTTTTTT.

The chain links TRBV2 to TRBJ2-5; 7 nucleotides match TRBD2. This CDR3 spans 15 amino acids. J was trimmed by 6 bases and V by 1 base; bases with no gene match: 8. Germline CDR1 reads SNHLY; CDR2 reads FYNNEI. The CDR3 here is CASSEGGAAGKTQYF. CDR3 in DNA: TGTGCCAGCAGTGAAGGAGGGGCAGCGGGGAAGACCCAGTACTTC.

The chain is built from TRBV6-5 and TRBJ1-1; TRBD1 might be the D (6 bases). CDR3 length: 13 residues. Trimming removed 6 bases at V and 1 base at J, with 9 bases between. Germline V CDR1 and CDR2: MNHEY, SVGAGI. CDR3 residues: CASRAQGNTEAFF. The CDR3 region has the DNA TGTGCCAGCAGGGCACAGGGGAACACTGAAGCTTTCTTT.

This chain uses TRBV7-6 with TRBJ1-3, with 9 bases that match TRBD1. This CDR3 comprises 16 residues. The V gene's germline CDR1 is SGHVS and CDR2 FNYEAQ. Trimming cost V 5 bases and J 6 bases; bases outside gene matches: 11. The DNA of the CDR3 is TGTGCCAGCAGCCGACAGGGGGGACAGAATTTAAACACCATATATTTT. Translation: CASSRQGGQNLNTIYF.

In DNA form, the CDR3 reads TGTGCCAGCAGCGCCATATTTGAAGAGCTGTTTTTT. It codes for CASSAIFEELFF. V and J are TRBV5-6 and TRBJ2-2; no clear D. This CDR3 is 12 amino acids long. CDR1 is SGHDT, CDR2 YYEEEE, per germline. V was trimmed by 4 bases and J by 11 bases, leaving 12 bases between them.

The rearrangement links TRBV7-2 to TRBJ1-2; D ambiguous. This CDR3 is 13 amino acids long. CDR1 and CDR2 from the germline V gene are SGHTA and FQGNSA. The V gene lost 4 bases and the J gene lost 4 bases, with 10 bases spanning the gap. DNA for the CDR3: TGTGCCAGCAGCTCAAGTCCAGTCTATGGCTACACCTTC. Translating it yields CASSSSPVYGYTF.